This T cell receptor beta chain was recorded in a study of OX40 agonist ivuxolimab in advanced cancers. Study-level background: At around 81% male, the cohort had a mean age of 60 years, ranging from 23 to 79. Study findings and constraints: By week 6 at 0.1 to 3.0 mg/kg, blood CD4+ and CD8+ T cells had expanded clonally.

As for this clone: Its cognate antigen is unknown.

Measured with immunoSEQ multiplex PCR; TCRdb has only the in-frame clones, and not every one. The sample has thousands of clones; roughly 80% are singletons. The junction had 8 bases not matched to a gene; V was cut back by 5 bases and J by 1 base. CDR3 size: 16 residues. Germline values: CDR1 SGHDT, CDR2 YYEEEE. Patients had blood sampled at baseline and again on cycle 4 day 1 and cycle 7 day 1. The sequence was obtained from an adult with an advanced solid tumor such as melanoma, head and neck, liver or kidney cancer. V usage is TRBV5-6 and J usage is TRBJ2-2; 7 bases match TRBD1. The input for sequencing was CD4+ or CD8+ T cells sorted from blood, taken in a trial of the OX40 agonist ivuxolimab. DNA for the CDR3: TGTGCCAGCAGTCCGGTGGACAGGTGGAACACCGGGGAGCTGTTTTTT. This gives the protein CASSPVDRWNTGELFF.